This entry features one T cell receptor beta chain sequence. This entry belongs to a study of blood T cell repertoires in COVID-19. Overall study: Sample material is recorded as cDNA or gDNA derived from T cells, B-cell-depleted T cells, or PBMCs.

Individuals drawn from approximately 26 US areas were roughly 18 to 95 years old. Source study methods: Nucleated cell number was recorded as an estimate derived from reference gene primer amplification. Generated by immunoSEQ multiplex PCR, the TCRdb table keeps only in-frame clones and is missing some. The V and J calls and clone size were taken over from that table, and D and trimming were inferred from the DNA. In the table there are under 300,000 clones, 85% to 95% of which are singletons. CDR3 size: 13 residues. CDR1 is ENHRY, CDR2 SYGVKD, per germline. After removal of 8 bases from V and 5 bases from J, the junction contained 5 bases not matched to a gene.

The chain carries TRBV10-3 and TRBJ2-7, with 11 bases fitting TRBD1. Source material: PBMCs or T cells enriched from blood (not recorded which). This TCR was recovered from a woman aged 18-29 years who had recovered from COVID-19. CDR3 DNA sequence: TGTGCCATCGGGGAGGGACAGGGGGACGAGCAGTACTTC. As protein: CAIGEGQGDEQYF.